The sequence of this T cell receptor beta chain was determined in a study of blood T cell repertoires in COVID-19. Overall study context: PBMCs, B-cell-depleted T cells, or T cells were the source of the cDNA or gDNA that made up the material.

Profiled with immunoSEQ multiplex PCR; TCRdb holds only in-frame clones, not every one. Among some 70,000 clones listed, roughly 77% were seen once. Trimming removed 8 bases at V and 2 bases at J, with 10 bases between. Germline lookup yields CDR1 SGHRS and CDR2 YFSETQ. This CDR3 contains 12 residues. The specimen sequenced was peripheral blood. V gene TRBV5-1 combines with J gene TRBJ1-2; a possible D gene is TRBD1 (6 bases). This clonotype originated in a woman in her 70s with acute or convalescent COVID-19. CDR3 in DNA: TGCGCCAGTTCAACAGGGAACTATGGCTACACCTTC. Its protein is CASSTGNYGYTF.